Described below is a single T cell receptor (beta chain) sequence and its context. TCRdb passed the 5' RACE reads through MiXCR, listing each CDR3 protein once. Here the sample spans 100,000 to 150,000 distinct CDR3 sequences, over 15% being singletons. These data come from a study of T-cell memory formation after mild COVID-19. Per germline, CDR1 SGHRS and CDR2 YFSETQ. CDR3 size: 16 residues. Trimming removed 0 bases from V and 14 bases from J, with 23 bases in between. The chain links TRBV5-1 to TRBJ1-4, with D possibly matching TRBD1 (6 bases). The source material was PBMCs or a T cell subset sorted from them (not recorded which). The TCR originated in a man aged 18-30 years who had mild COVID-19 (a few samples of this study predate the infection). Cell type and time point are not known. The CDR3 sequence: CASSLDGQGLATGLFF. CDR3 in DNA: TGCGCCAGCAGCTTGGACGGGCAGGGGCTTGCAACGGGCCTGTTTTTT.